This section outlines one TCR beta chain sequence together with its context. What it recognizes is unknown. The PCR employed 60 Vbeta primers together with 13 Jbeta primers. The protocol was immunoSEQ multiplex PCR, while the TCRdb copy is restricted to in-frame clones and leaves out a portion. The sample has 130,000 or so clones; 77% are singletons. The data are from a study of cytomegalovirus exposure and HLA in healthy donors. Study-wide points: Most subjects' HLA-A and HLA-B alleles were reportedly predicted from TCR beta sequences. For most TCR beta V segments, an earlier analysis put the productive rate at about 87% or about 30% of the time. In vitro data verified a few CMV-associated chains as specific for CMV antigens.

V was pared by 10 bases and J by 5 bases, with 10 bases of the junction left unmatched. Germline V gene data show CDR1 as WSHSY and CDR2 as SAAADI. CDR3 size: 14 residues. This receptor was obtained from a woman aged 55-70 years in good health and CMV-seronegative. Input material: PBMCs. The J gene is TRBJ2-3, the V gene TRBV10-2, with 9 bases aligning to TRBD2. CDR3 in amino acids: CAIDLAGRVDTQYF. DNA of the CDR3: TGCGCCATCGACCTAGCGGGAAGGGTAGATACGCAGTATTTT.